Given below is one TCR beta chain in context. This record comes from a study of OX40 agonist ivuxolimab in advanced cancers. About the study: The dose of intravenous ivuxolimab that patients received every 2 weeks ranged from 0.01 to 10 mg/kg.

Germline V gene lookup returns CDR1 MGHRA and CDR2 YSYEKL. J gave up 1 base and V 3 bases, and 5 bases lay outside the gene matches. The CDR3 contains 16 residues. This table comes from immunoSEQ multiplex PCR, and its TCRdb copy is limited to in-frame clones, with some not included. The data show tens of thousands of clones, 91% seen once. This sequence originates from an adult with an advanced solid tumor such as melanoma, head and neck, liver or kidney cancer. The sample in question was CD4+ or CD8+ T cells sorted from blood, obtained in a trial of the OX40 agonist ivuxolimab. The chain recombines TRBV4-1 with TRBJ2-5; 10 nucleotides align to TRBD2. This CDR3 is CASSHVSGGAQETQYF. The CDR3 nucleotides read TGCGCCAGCAGCCACGTAAGCGGGGGGGCCCAAGAGACCCAGTACTTC.